These T cell receptor beta chains were read from a single sample in a study of shared clonotypes between healthy human individuals. Libraries were prepared by immunoSEQ multiplex PCR; TCRdb keeps only in-frame clonotypes and omits some of them. Of 450,000 to 500,000 clones in the sample, about 84% are singletons; the top ten hold 10% to 15%. The specimen sequenced was PBMCs. The receptors come from a woman in her thirties or forties in good health. Some clones in this sample may be carry-over from other donors' samples. The CDR3 runs from the conserved cysteine through the conserved F or W. A D gene is named only where the DNA matches it firmly. Clone size is stated in some rows and not others, as once, few, many or a class when expanded.

TRBV7-3	TRBD2	TRBJ2-5	NA	TGTGCCAGCAGCCGGGGACTAACCCTCGGGGAGACCCAGTACTTC	CASSRGLTLGETQYF
TRBV6-4	NA	TRBJ2-2	NA	TGTGCCAGCAGGCACAAGAACACCGGGGAGCTGTTTTTT	CASRHKNTGELFF
TRBV30	NA	TRBJ1-5	NA	TGTGCCTGGAGTACCGGACAGTTCAATCAGCCCCAGCATTTT	CAWSTGQFNQPQHF
TRBV27	TRBD1	TRBJ2-7	NA	TGTGCCAGCAGTTCTTTTTTCGCCCCTTGGGACAGGGCCTACTCCTACGAGCAGTACTTC	CASSSFFAPWDRAYSYEQYF
TRBV5-1	TRBD1	TRBJ2-7	NA	TGCGCCAGCAGCTTGACCGGGACAGGGGTTGGAGAGCAGTACTTC	CASSLTGTGVGEQYF
TRBV10-1	NA	TRBJ1-5	NA	TGCGCCAGCAGTGATGAGGGACAGCCCCAGCATTTT	CASSDEGQPQHF
TRBV9	TRBD1	TRBJ2-5	NA	TGTGCCAGCAGCCCTTATGGACAGGGAGAGACCCAGTACTTC	CASSPYGQGETQYF
TRBV5-6	NA	TRBJ2-3	NA	TGTGCCAGCAGCTTGGAAACAGGGCCTTCTAGCACAGATACGCAGTATTTT	CASSLETGPSSTDTQYF
TRBV28	NA	TRBJ2-2	NA	TGTGCCAGCAGTTTTAGGTCCGGGGAGCTGTTTTTT	CASSFRSGELFF
TRBV28	NA	TRBJ1-5	NA	TGTGCCAGCAGACCCGGACAGCTGGTCAATCAGCCCCAGCATTTT	CASRPGQLVNQPQHF
TRBV11-2	NA	TRBJ1-2	NA	TGTGCCAGCAGCTTAGATACAACAATGAATGGCTACACCTTC	CASSLDTTMNGYTF
TRBV2	TRBD1	TRBJ2-7	NA	TGTGCCAGCACCAAAGGGGGCCAGCCCTACGAGCAGTACTTC	CASTKGGQPYEQYF
TRBV4-1	TRBD1	TRBJ2-3	NA	TGCGCCAGCAGCCAGCAAAGGACAGGGACTAGCACAGATACGCAGTATTTT	CASSQQRTGTSTDTQYF
TRBV2	NA	TRBJ2-1	many	TGTGCCAGCAGTGAAAGGTGGGAAGGGAATGAGCAGTTCTTC	CASSERWEGNEQFF
TRBV18	NA	TRBJ1-4	NA	TGTGCCAGCTCACCACTGACACCGCCAGAGAAACTGTTTTTT	CASSPLTPPEKLFF
TRBV6-6	NA	TRBJ2-5	NA	TGTGCCAGCACTACAGGGCTTTCGTACCAAGAGACCCAGTACTTC	CASTTGLSYQETQYF
TRBV5-1	NA	TRBJ2-3	once	TGCGCCAGCAGCTTGGCCGTTACTCGACGGGATACGCAGTATTTT	CASSLAVTRRDTQYF
TRBV4-1	NA	TRBJ2-1	NA	TGCGCCAGCAGCAACAGGGGGGGAAATGAGCAGTTCTTC	CASSNRGGNEQFF
TRBV7-9	TRBD2	TRBJ2-3	NA	TGTGCCAGCAGGTTAGCGGGACCCACAGATACGCAGTATTTT	CASRLAGPTDTQYF
TRBV7-2	TRBD1	TRBJ2-7	few	TGTGCCAGCAATGACAGGGGATCGGGCGAGCAGTACTTC	CASNDRGSGEQYF
TRBV21-1	NA	TRBJ1-1	NA	TGTGCCAGCAGCAAACGGCAGGCGAACACTGAAGCTTTCTTT	CASSKRQANTEAFF
TRBV9	TRBD2	TRBJ2-2	NA	TGTGCCAGCAGCGTCTCTAGCGGGAGTCCCGGGGAGCTGTTTTTT	CASSVSSGSPGELFF
TRBV28	NA	TRBJ2-7	NA	TGTGCCAGCAGTTTTGGTCCCTACGAGCAGTACTTC	CASSFGPYEQYF
TRBV7-9	NA	TRBJ1-1	NA	TGTGCCAGCAGCTTCACGAACACTGAAGCTTTCTTT	CASSFTNTEAFF
TRBV2	TRBD1	TRBJ1-1	NA	TGTGCCAGCAGCGGGACAGGCGTAAACACTGAAGCTTTCTTT	CASSGTGVNTEAFF
TRBV5-1	TRBD2	TRBJ2-2	NA	TGCGCCAGCAGCTTGGGACTAGCGGGAGGCACCGGGGAGCTGTTTTTT	CASSLGLAGGTGELFF
TRBV7-9	TRBD2	TRBJ2-1	NA	TGTGCCAGCAGCTTCCTAGCGGGGGTAGGTGAGCAGTTCTTC	CASSFLAGVGEQFF
TRBV18	NA	TRBJ2-2	NA	TGTGCCAGCTCACCGCCGGGACTTACGAACACCGGGGAGCTGTTTTTT	CASSPPGLTNTGELFF
TRBV11-3	NA	TRBJ2-7	NA	TGTGCCAGCAGTTTCCACCGCTACTCATCCTACGAGCAGTACTTC	CASSFHRYSSYEQYF
TRBV19	TRBD2	TRBJ2-7	NA	TGTGCCAGCCGGCGGACTAGCGGGGGGATTGAGGTCGAGCAGTACTTC	CASRRTSGGIEVEQYF
TRBV7-9	NA	TRBJ1-1	NA	TGTGCCAGCAGCTTAGGATCAGGAACCACTGAAGCTTTCTTT	CASSLGSGTTEAFF
TRBV6-5	TRBD1	TRBJ2-1	NA	TGTGCCAGCAGTTTCCCGGGACAGGGGTTCGGTGAGCAGTTCTTC	CASSFPGQGFGEQFF
TRBV29-1	TRBD2	TRBJ2-7	few	TGCAGCGTTCAGACTAGCGGGGCCTACGAGCAGTACTTC	CSVQTSGAYEQYF
TRBV28	NA	TRBJ2-3	NA	TGTGCCAGCAGTTCCGGTAGGGGGGGAATCACAGATACGCAGTATTTT	CASSSGRGGITDTQYF
TRBV14	TRBD2	TRBJ2-2	NA	TGTGCCAGCAGCTATAGGGAGGCTAGCGGGACCGGGGAGCTGTTTTTT	CASSYREASGTGELFF
TRBV7-6	NA	TRBJ2-5	NA	TGTGCCAGCAGCTTAGTAGATGAGACCCAGTACTTC	CASSLVDETQYF
TRBV29-1	NA	TRBJ2-3	NA	TGCAGCGTTGAAACGGGTACAGATACGCAGTATTTT	CSVETGTDTQYF
TRBV19	TRBD1	TRBJ2-7	NA	TGTGCCAGTAGTATTTCCGGACAGGGGGCCCAAGAGCAGTACTTC	CASSISGQGAQEQYF
TRBV28	TRBD2	TRBJ2-5	once	TGTGCCAGCACCCCCGGGGGGGACCAGTACTTC	CASTPGGDQYF
TRBV5-1	NA	TRBJ1-5	NA	TGCGCCAGCAGTCCGGACATTAGTCAGCCCCAGCATTTT	CASSPDISQPQHF
TRBV7-3	TRBD1	TRBJ1-2	NA	TGTGCCAGCAGCTTAACCCCCATGGTACAGGGGAACTATGGCTACACCTTC	CASSLTPMVQGNYGYTF
TRBV7-3	NA	TRBJ2-7	NA	TGTGCCAGCAGCTTAACGGCGGGGTGGGGAGAGCAGTACTTC	CASSLTAGWGEQYF
TRBV30	TRBD2	TRBJ2-1	once	TGTGCCTGGAGTGTAGGGAGGACTAGCGGGAGCTACAATGAGCAGTTCTTC	CAWSVGRTSGSYNEQFF
TRBV6-1	NA	TRBJ1-5	many	TGTGCCAGCAGTGACAGGGTTAATCAGCCCCAGCATTTT	CASSDRVNQPQHF
TRBV6-5	NA	TRBJ1-1	few	TGTGCCAGCAGTTACTCGATACGCCCGGCTAGCGACGCTTTCTTT	CASSYSIRPASDAFF
TRBV18	NA	TRBJ1-1	NA	TGTGCCAGCTCACCACAGGGGGGGGACCTGAACACTGAAGCTTTCTTT	CASSPQGGDLNTEAFF
TRBV5-1	NA	TRBJ2-6	NA	TGCGCCAGCAGAACAGAGGGGGATGGGGCCAACGTCCTGACTTTC	CASRTEGDGANVLTF
TRBV28	TRBD1	TRBJ1-4	NA	TGTGCCAGCAGTCTCTGGACAGGGGAGAATGAAAAACTGTTTTTT	CASSLWTGENEKLFF
TRBV2	NA	TRBJ2-3	NA	TGTGCCAGCAGCCCAGACAGGAACACAGATACGCAGTATTTT	CASSPDRNTDTQYF
TRBV9	NA	TRBJ1-1	NA	TGTGCCAGCAGCCCAGCGACAGGAATCACTGAAGCTTTCTTT	CASSPATGITEAFF
TRBV13	TRBD1	TRBJ2-5	NA	TGTGCCAGCAGCCCGACAGGGAACAACCAAGAGACCCAGTACTTC	CASSPTGNNQETQYF
TRBV19	NA	TRBJ1-1	NA	TGTGCCAGTAGCCGGGACACCAGCACGGCGACTGAAGCTTTCTTT	CASSRDTSTATEAFF
TRBV14	TRBD2	TRBJ2-3	NA	TGTGCCAGCAGCGACCCGGGACTAGCGGGAGACGCAGATACGCAGTATTTT	CASSDPGLAGDADTQYF
TRBV10-3	TRBD2	TRBJ2-1	NA	TGTGCCATCAGTGCGGGGACTAGGGTTGCTCGCTCCTACAATGAGCAGTTCTTC	CAISAGTRVARSYNEQFF
TRBV28	TRBD1	TRBJ2-2	NA	TGTGCCAGCAGGGGACAGGGAAGATCCGGGGAGCTGTTTTTT	CASRGQGRSGELFF
TRBV27	NA	TRBJ2-2	NA	TGTGCCAGCAGTCCCTTCAGGGTCGGGGAGCTGTTTTTT	CASSPFRVGELFF
TRBV2	TRBD2	TRBJ2-7	NA	TGTGCCAGCAGTGGAGTAGCCCTAGCGGGGAGCTCCTACGAGCAGTACTTC	CASSGVALAGSSYEQYF
TRBV5-5	NA	TRBJ2-7	NA	TGTGCCAGCAGCTACGAATGGCGGTACGAGCAGTACTTC	CASSYEWRYEQYF